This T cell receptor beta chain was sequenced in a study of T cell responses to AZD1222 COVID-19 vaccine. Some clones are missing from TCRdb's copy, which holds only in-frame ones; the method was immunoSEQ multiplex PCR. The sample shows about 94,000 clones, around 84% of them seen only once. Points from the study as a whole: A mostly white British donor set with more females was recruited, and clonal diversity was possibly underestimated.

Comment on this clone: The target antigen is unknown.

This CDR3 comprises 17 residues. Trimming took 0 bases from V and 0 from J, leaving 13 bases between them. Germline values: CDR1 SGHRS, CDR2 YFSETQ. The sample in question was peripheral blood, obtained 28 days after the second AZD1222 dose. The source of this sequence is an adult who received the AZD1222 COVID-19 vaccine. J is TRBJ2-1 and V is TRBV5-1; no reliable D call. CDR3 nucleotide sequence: TGCGCCAGCAGCTTGGCTTCGGCGGCCAGCTCCTACAATGAGCAGTTCTTC. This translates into CASSLASAASSYNEQFF.